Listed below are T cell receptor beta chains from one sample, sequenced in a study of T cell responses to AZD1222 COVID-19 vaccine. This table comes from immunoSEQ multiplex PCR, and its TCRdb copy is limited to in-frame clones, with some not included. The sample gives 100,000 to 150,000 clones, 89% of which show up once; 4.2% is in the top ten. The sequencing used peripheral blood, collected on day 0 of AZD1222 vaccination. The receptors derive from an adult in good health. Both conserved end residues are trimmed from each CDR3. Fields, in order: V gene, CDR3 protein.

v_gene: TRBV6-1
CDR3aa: ASSGSLVMDFYGYT

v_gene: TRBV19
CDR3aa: ASSIGGQGNTEAF

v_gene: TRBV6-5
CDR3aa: ASRGDRPNTEAF

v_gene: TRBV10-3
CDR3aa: AIGTTGDYGYT

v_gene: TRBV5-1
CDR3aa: ASSLSDIPLDTQY

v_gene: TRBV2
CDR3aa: ASSDQGALNEKLF

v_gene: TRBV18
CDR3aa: ASSPNLQGGLGEQY

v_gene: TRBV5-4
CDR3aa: ASSPGQRRTTLVDTEAF

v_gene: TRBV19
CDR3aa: ASSYDYQETQY

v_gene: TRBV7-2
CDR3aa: ASSPRASTDTQY

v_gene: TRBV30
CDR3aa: AWRANYGYT

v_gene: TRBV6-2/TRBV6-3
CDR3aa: ASSYGGNNNSPLH

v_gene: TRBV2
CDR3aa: ASSEAGFSYEQY

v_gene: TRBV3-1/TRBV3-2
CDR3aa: ASSRTSGRSSF

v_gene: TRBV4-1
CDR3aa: ASSHKPFRTGNYNEQF

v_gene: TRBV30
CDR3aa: ASDNDYYEQY

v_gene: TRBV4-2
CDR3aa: ASSPPGLEFYEQY

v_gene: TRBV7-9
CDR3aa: ASSGSGTENEQF

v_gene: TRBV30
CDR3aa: AWSVPGRAF

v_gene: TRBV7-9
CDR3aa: ASSAGTSGSPGETQY